A selection of T cell receptor beta chains follows, all from one sample in a study of blood T cells in healthy people across ages. TCRdb reanalysed the 5' RACE reads using MiXCR and keeps one entry per CDR3 protein. The sample yields some 1.4 million distinct CDR3 sequences, around two fifths seen once. Input material: blood. All receptors derive from a woman between 18 and 29 years old in good health. The conserved cysteine and the conserved F or W are not part of the CDR3 here. Each record gives: J gene, V gene, CDR3 protein.

TRBJ1-1 TRBV28 ASTLAPGAYTEAF
- TRBV7-2 ASRQPGHIRYNEQY
TRBJ2-6 TRBV7-2 ASSLRGLSSGTNVLT
TRBJ2-5 TRBV7-2 ASSLLDRGHRETQY
TRBJ2-5 TRBV5-5 ASSPIPTDPLQETQY
TRBJ2-2 TRBV6-5 ASSYSRGGELF
TRBJ1-1 TRBV7-2 ASSFEGGWNTEAF
TRBJ2-7 TRBV6-1 ASSEFYSYERY
TRBJ2-7 TRBV6-1 ASRGDYEQY
TRBJ2-2 TRBV29-1 SVEGLGELF
TRBJ2-1 TRBV5-1 ASRSEYRDTIRNEQF
TRBJ2-3 TRBV7-2 ASSVQGPDTQY
TRBJ2-7 TRBV4-1 ASSRDYSFYEQY
TRBJ2-1 TRBV3-1 ASSQDAGWKRTSGDLYNEQF
TRBJ2-7 TRBV10-3 AITGRTSNRGEQY
TRBJ2-7 TRBV29-1 SVEALWGTEQY
TRBJ2-1 TRBV20-1 SARDGFYYNEQF
TRBJ2-1 TRBV20-1 SAQLAGPYNEQF
TRBJ2-1 TRBV12-3/TRBV12-4 ASRTPGYLNEQF
TRBJ1-2 TRBV6-5 ASSLAGSAFGYT
TRBJ2-1 TRBV5-1 ASSSQGAHSYNEQF
TRBJ2-7 TRBV3-1 ASSHRTGVYEQY
TRBJ1-1 TRBV6-9 ASSRPFRTLNTEAF
TRBJ2-5 TRBV24-1 ATSAEGLVKETQY
TRBJ2-7 TRBV3-1 VSSQDRSIRTYEQY
TRBJ1-2 TRBV5-1 ASSVAGTVQASYGYT
TRBJ2-5 TRBV5-1 ASTRDYQETQY
TRBJ1-2 TRBV29-1 SVVGQDGYT
TRBJ2-5 TRBV29-1 SVGPNGGETQY
TRBJ1-5 TRBV2 ASSEWQSSNQPQH
TRBJ2-1 TRBV27 ASSPWDSNNEQF
TRBJ2-5 TRBV6-5 ATLQGETQY
TRBJ2-3 TRBV6-6 ASRVAGGQFGDTQY
TRBJ2-3 TRBV11-3 ASSLEVGEGPTNTQY
TRBJ1-1 TRBV4-1 ASSQGQEMNTEAF
TRBJ1-5 TRBV5-1 ASSGGENSNQPQH
TRBJ2-7 TRBV7-9 ASSPGSLNQQY
TRBJ2-7 TRBV7-9 ASSLGTGTGVRDEQY
TRBJ2-7 TRBV7-2 ASSFLQWAEQY
TRBJ1-5 TRBV7-2 ASRPGEGVGNQPQH
TRBJ2-7 TRBV5-1 ASSGGLSSYEQY
TRBJ1-2 TRBV7-2 AARGRNNYGYT
TRBJ2-7 TRBV3-1 ASSRVYSYEQY
- TRBV20-1 SASRQTSSYNEQY
TRBJ2-5 TRBV9 ASSVGSAYQETQY
TRBJ1-1 TRBV27 ASSYVMNTEAF
TRBJ2-3 TRBV12-3/TRBV12-4 ASSPTGREEQY
TRBJ2-1 TRBV4-1 ASSQAFGGGAGNEQF
TRBJ2-3 TRBV6-1 ASTQRGTDTQY
TRBJ2-5 TRBV5-1 ASSLSTASQETQY
TRBJ2-1 TRBV27 ASSPPGLYNEQF
TRBJ1-3 TRBV20-1 SASGQSRGNTIY